Listed below are T cell receptor beta chains from one sample, sequenced in a study of T-cell memory formation after mild COVID-19. TCRdb reprocessed the 5' RACE reads with MiXCR, giving one entry per CDR3 protein. The sample contains approximately 300,000 distinct CDR3 sequences, roughly 15% of which appear only once. The specimen was PBMCs or a T cell subset sorted from them (not recorded which). The receptor source for this set is a man younger than 35 who had mild COVID-19 (a few samples of this study predate the infection). Cell type and time point are not known. Both conserved end residues are part of each CDR3. D genes are given only for firm matches. Where a row states a size, it is once, few, many or the class of an expanded clone; other rows omit it.

j_call | d_call | clone_size | v_call | cdr3_nt | cdr3_aa
TRBJ2-3 | . | . | TRBV7-2 | TGTGCCAGCAGCTTAGTGGGGGGTATATCGCAGTATTTT | CASSLVGGISQYF
TRBJ2-7 | TRBD1 | . | TRBV4-3 | TGCGCCAGCAGCCAACCGGACAGGGACAAGCAGTACTTC | CASSQPDRDKQYF
TRBJ1-2 | . | few | TRBV4-1 | TGCGCCAGCAGCCAAGGGTTCGGAGGGACTGGCTACACCTTC | CASSQGFGGTGYTF
TRBJ2-2 | TRBD1 | few | TRBV5-1 | TGCGCCAGCAGCCAACGGACAGGAACCGGGGAGCTGTTTTTT | CASSQRTGTGELFF
TRBJ1-1 | . | . | TRBV29-1 | TGCAGCGTTGTCGGGGGGTCGGTAGCCACTGAAGCTTTCTTT | CSVVGGSVATEAFF
TRBJ1-5 | . | few | TRBV5-1 | TGCGCCAGCAGACCCACTCCTACCACCAATCAGCCCCAGCATTTT | CASRPTPTTNQPQHF
TRBJ1-2 | . | . | TRBV7-2 | TGTGCCAGCAGCTTAGCGCCCGGGGACCCCTTCTATGGCTACACCTTC | CASSLAPGDPFYGYTF
TRBJ1-1 | . | few | TRBV3-1 | TGTGCCAGCAGCCAAGGGATCGAAGCTTTCTTT | CASSQGIEAFF
TRBJ2-5 | . | few | TRBV9 | TGTGCCAGCAGCCCGTCGGACTACCAAGAGACCCAGTACTTC | CASSPSDYQETQYF
TRBJ2-5 | TRBD2 | few | TRBV4-2 | TGTGCCAGCAGCCAAGATAAGAGGGCGGGGGGGTACCAAGAGACCCAGTACTTC | CASSQDKRAGGYQETQYF
TRBJ1-1 | TRBD1 | few | TRBV6-4 | TGTGCCAGCGAAACGACAGGGAGGATGAACACTGAAGCTTTCTTT | CASETTGRMNTEAFF
TRBJ2-7 | TRBD2 | . | TRBV14 | TGTGCCAGCAGCCAAGGTTATAGCGGGTCGTGGGAGCAGTACTTC | CASSQGYSGSWEQYF
TRBJ2-5 | . | . | TRBV7-9 | TGTGCCAGCAGCTTGGGGTCGGTGTACCAAGAGACCCAGTACTTC | CASSLGSVYQETQYF
TRBJ1-2 | . | . | TRBV5-4 | TGTGCCAGCAGCCCGCCTGGAGTATCCTATGGCTACACCTTC | CASSPPGVSYGYTF
TRBJ2-1 | TRBD2 | . | TRBV7-2 | TGTGCCAGCAGCTTAGAGGTTATGTGGGGGGGTGGCAATGAGCAGTTCTTC | CASSLEVMWGGGNEQFF
TRBJ1-5 | . | few | TRBV2 | TGTGCCAGCGGGGGCCCCCGAAATCAGCCCCAGCATTTT | CASGGPRNQPQHF
TRBJ1-5 | . | many | TRBV20-1 | TGCAGTGCTAGCCATAGCCCTAAGCAGCCCCAGCATTTT | CSASHSPKQPQHF
TRBJ2-4 | . | many | TRBV6-6 | TGTGCCAGCAGTTACTCGAGTCCGACCACGAGAGCCATTCAGTACTTC | CASSYSSPTTRAIQYF
TRBJ1-5 | . | few | TRBV5-1 | TGCGCCAGCAGCTTGTGGGGGGAAGGAGGTCAGCCCCAGCATTTT | CASSLWGEGGQPQHF
TRBJ1-3 | TRBD1 | . | TRBV10-3 | TGTGCCATCAGTGAGTCTAGAGCCGGGACAGGGAATGGAAACACCATATATTTT | CAISESRAGTGNGNTIYF
TRBJ2-7 | . | many | TRBV7-6 | TGTGCCAGCAGCTTACGTTCAGGGGCCGGGACCTACGAGCAGTACTTC | CASSLRSGAGTYEQYF
TRBJ1-2 | . | few | TRBV7-2 | TGTGCCAGCAGCTTACAGGGAAGTGGGCCTTATGGCTACACCTTC | CASSLQGSGPYGYTF
TRBJ1-1 | . | . | TRBV5-5 | TGTGCCAGCAGCTTGGATGAGCACTTCTTT | CASSLDEHFF
TRBJ2-1 | TRBD2 | . | TRBV24-1 | TGTGCCACCAGTGATCGAGCGGGGGCCCCCAATGAGCAGTTCTTC | CATSDRAGAPNEQFF
TRBJ2-5 | TRBD1 | . | TRBV7-9 | TGTGCCAGCAGCCGTGGGACAGGGAATGTAGAGACCCAGTACTTC | CASSRGTGNVETQYF
TRBJ2-7 | . | few | TRBV12-3/TRBV12-4 | TGTGCCAGCAGTCGCTACGGGCTAGCGAGCTCCTACGAGCAGTACTTC | CASSRYGLASSYEQYF
TRBJ2-2 | . | . | TRBV4-3 | TGCGCCAGCAGCCAAGATATGGCGGCCACCGGGGAGCTGTTTTTT | CASSQDMAATGELFF
TRBJ1-2 | TRBD1 | few | TRBV5-1 | TGCGCCAGCAGCTTGGCCCCCAGGGGGATCTATGGCTACACCTTC | CASSLAPRGIYGYTF
TRBJ1-1 | . | few | TRBV10-3 | TGTGCCATCAGTTTGACAGACAAGAACACTGAAGCTTTCTTT | CAISLTDKNTEAFF
TRBJ2-3 | . | few | TRBV5-1 | TGCGCCAGCAGCTTGGGACGGAATACAGATACGCAGTATTTT | CASSLGRNTDTQYF
TRBJ2-4 | . | . | TRBV5-1 | TGCGCCAGCAGCGCGGGGTTGGAAAACATTCAGTACTTC | CASSAGLENIQYF
TRBJ2-3 | TRBD2 | . | TRBV6-1 | TGTGCCAGCAGTGAGCGGGGGAACACAGATACGCAGTATTTT | CASSERGNTDTQYF
TRBJ1-5 | . | . | TRBV6-5 | TGTGCCAGCAGTTACAATGAGAATCAGCCCCAGCATTTT | CASSYNENQPQHF
TRBJ2-7 | TRBD1 | . | TRBV29-1 | TGCAGCGGGATGACGGGACAGGGCTACGAGCAGTACTTC | CSGMTGQGYEQYF
TRBJ2-6 | . | . | TRBV28 | TGTGCCAGCACATCGTCTGGGGCCAACGTCCTGACTTTC | CASTSSGANVLTF
TRBJ2-5 | TRBD2 | . | TRBV20-1 | TGCAGTGCTAGAGAATCGAAGCGGGGTTTCCAAGAGACCCAGTACTTC | CSARESKRGFQETQYF
TRBJ2-5 | . | few | TRBV5-1 | TGCGCCAGCAGCTTGGGGGTGAAGGTGGAGACCCAGTACTTC | CASSLGVKVETQYF
TRBJ2-6 | . | few | TRBV20-1 | TGCAGTGCTAGGTATCGGACCTCGCTCCCCTCTGGGGCCAACGTCCTGACTTTC | CSARYRTSLPSGANVLTF
TRBJ1-1 | . | few | TRBV3-1 | TGTGCCAGCACGCTCAGGGAGAACACTGAAGCTTTCTTT | CASTLRENTEAFF
TRBJ2-1 | . | once | TRBV5-1 | TGCGCCAGCAGCTTGCAGGAAAGCTATGAGCAGTTCTTC | CASSLQESYEQFF
TRBJ2-5 | TRBD2 | many | TRBV20-1 | TGCAGTGCTAGACCCGGGACTAGCGGGGGGGAGACCCAGTACTTC | CSARPGTSGGETQYF
TRBJ2-3 | . | few | TRBV7-9 | TGTGCCACCGAGTCTACCACAGATACGCAGTATTTT | CATESTTDTQYF
TRBJ2-1 | TRBD2 | few | TRBV12-3/TRBV12-4 | TGTGCCAGCAGTACCCTGGGCGGGGGGCGGGGTGAGCAGTTCTTC | CASSTLGGGRGEQFF
TRBJ2-1 | . | . | TRBV4-3 | TGCGCCAGCAGCCACCCGGGGAACTACAATGAGCAGTTCTTC | CASSHPGNYNEQFF
TRBJ2-3 | . | . | TRBV6-5 | TGTGCCAGCAGCGGCGGATGGGACACAGATACGCAGTATTTT | CASSGGWDTDTQYF
TRBJ1-4 | . | . | TRBV4-1 | TGCGCCAGCAGCCAAGAATGGGACCACGTGGAAAAACTGTTTTTT | CASSQEWDHVEKLFF
TRBJ1-2 | . | few | TRBV2 | TGTGCCAGCAGTGATCGGAATAACTATGGCTACACCTTC | CASSDRNNYGYTF
TRBJ2-7 | . | . | TRBV7-2 | TGTGCCAGCAGCTTCAGGGTAAGGGAGCAGTACTTC | CASSFRVREQYF
TRBJ2-5 | . | . | TRBV10-3 | TGTGCCATCAGTGACGGGCCTGAAACTAAATCGGCCCAGTACTTC | CAISDGPETKSAQYF
TRBJ2-4 | . | . | TRBV12-3/TRBV12-4 | TGTGCCAGCAGTTTGACCCCAGGGACCAACATTCAGTACTTC | CASSLTPGTNIQYF
TRBJ1-2 | . | many | TRBV3-1 | TGTGCCAGCAGCCACCGTTTTAAGGGGGACTATGGCTACACCTTC | CASSHRFKGDYGYTF